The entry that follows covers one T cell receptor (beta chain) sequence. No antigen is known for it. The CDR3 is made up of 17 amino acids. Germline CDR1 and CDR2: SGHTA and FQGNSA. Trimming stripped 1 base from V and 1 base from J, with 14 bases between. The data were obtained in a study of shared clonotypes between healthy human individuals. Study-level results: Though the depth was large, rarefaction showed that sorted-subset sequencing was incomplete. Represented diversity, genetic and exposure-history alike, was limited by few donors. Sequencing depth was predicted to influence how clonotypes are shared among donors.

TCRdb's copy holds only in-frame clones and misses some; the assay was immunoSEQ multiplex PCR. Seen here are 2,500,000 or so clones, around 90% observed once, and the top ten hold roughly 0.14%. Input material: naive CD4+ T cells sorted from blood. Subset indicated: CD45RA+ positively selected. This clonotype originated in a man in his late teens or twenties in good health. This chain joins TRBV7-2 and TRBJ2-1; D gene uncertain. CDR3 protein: CASSLVQPTQSYNEQFF. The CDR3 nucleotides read TGTGCCAGCAGCTTAGTACAACCGACGCAATCCTACAATGAGCAGTTCTTC.